The clone carrying this TCR beta chain has a handful of counts. Its specificity is unknown. The data stem from a study of early T cells in non-severe SARS-CoV-2 infection. The length of the CDR3 is 15 residues. Trimming at V came to 6 bases and at J to 3 bases, leaving 10 bases not matched to a gene. Study results and limitations: There was a bias toward anti-spike CD8 responses in VDJdb matching, which missed private and CD4 specificities.

TCRdb called the 5' RACE reads again in MiXCR, with one record for every CDR3 protein. The table shows about 68,000 distinct CDR3 sequences, with roughly 11% occurring only once. The V call is TRBV12-3 or TRBV12-4, the J call TRBJ1-2, with 7 bases lining up with TRBD1. This receptor was identified in an adult who was a healthcare worker with PCR-confirmed SARS-CoV-2 infection or an uninfected control (not recorded which). The sequencing sample was made of whole blood. CDR3 nucleotides: TGTGCCAGCAGCCCGCTAGGCAGGGGGGACTATGGCTACACCTTC. Translation gives CASSPLGRGDYGYTF.